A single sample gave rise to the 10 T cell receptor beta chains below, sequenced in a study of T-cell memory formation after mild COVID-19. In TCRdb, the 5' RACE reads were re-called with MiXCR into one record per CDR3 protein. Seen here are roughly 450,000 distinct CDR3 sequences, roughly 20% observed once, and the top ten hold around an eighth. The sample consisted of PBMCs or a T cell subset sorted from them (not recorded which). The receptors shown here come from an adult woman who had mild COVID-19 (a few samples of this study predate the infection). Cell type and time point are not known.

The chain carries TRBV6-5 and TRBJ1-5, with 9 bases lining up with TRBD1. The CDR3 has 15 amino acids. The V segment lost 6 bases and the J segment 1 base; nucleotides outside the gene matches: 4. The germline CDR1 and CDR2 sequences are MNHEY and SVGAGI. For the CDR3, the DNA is TGTGCCAGCAGCCCCGGACAGGGGAGCAATCAGCCCCAGCATTTT. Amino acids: CASSPGQGSNQPQHF.

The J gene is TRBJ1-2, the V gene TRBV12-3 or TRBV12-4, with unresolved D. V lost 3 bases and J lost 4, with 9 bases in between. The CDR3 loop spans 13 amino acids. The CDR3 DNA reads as TGTGCCAGCAGTTTCTACCCAGTCTATGGCTACACCTTC. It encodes CASSFYPVYGYTF.

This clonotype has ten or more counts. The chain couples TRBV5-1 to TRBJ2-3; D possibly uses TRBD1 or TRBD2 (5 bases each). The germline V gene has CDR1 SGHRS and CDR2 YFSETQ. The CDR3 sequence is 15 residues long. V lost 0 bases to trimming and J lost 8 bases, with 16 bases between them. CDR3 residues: CASSLANGDGFTQYF. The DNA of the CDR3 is TGCGCCAGCAGCTTGGCCAACGGGGACGGATTTACGCAGTATTTT.

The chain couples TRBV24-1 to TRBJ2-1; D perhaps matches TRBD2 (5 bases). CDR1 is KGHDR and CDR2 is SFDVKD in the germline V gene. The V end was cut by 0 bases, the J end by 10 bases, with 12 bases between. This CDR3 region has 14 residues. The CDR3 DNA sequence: TGTGCCACCAGTGATTTGTGGGCTCCGGGAGAGCAGTTCTTC. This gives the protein CATSDLWAPGEQFF.

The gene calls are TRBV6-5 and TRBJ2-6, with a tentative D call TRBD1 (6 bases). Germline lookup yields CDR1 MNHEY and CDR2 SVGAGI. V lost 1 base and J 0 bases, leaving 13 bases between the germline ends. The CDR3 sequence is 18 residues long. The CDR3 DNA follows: TGTGCCAGCAGTTACTTCGGACAGATGCGCTCTGGGGCCAACGTCCTGACTTTC. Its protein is CASSYFGQMRSGANVLTF.

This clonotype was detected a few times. CDR3 bases: TGTGCCAGCAGCTTTAGCGGGTTCGGCGACGAGCAGTACTTC. This encodes CASSFSGFGDEQYF. The V call is TRBV13, the J call TRBJ2-7; TRBD2 agrees at 7 bases. This CDR3 spans 14 amino acids. Unmatched junction bases numbered 7, after V lost 3 bases and J lost 5 bases. Germline-derived CDR1 and CDR2 are PRHDT and FYEKMQ (reference sequence).

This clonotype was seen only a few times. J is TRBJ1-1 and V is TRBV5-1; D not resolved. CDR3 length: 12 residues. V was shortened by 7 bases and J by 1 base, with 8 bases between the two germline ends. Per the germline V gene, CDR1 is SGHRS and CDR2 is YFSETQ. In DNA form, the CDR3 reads TGCGCCAGCCAGAATGGGAACACTGAAGCTTTCTTT. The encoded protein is CASQNGNTEAFF. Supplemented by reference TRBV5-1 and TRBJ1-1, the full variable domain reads KAGVTQTPRYLIKTRGQQVTLSCSPISGHRSVSWYQQTPGQGLQFLFEYFSETQRNKGNFPGRFSGRQFSNSRSEMNVSTLELGDSALYLCASQNGNTEAFFGQGTRLTVV.

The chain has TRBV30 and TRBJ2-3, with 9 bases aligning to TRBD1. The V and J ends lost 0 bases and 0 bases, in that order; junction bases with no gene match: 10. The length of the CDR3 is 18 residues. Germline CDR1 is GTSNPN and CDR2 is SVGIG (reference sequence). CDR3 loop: CAWSVRDRAFWSTDTQYF. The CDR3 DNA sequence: TGTGCCTGGAGTGTAAGGGACAGGGCCTTCTGGAGCACAGATACGCAGTATTTT.

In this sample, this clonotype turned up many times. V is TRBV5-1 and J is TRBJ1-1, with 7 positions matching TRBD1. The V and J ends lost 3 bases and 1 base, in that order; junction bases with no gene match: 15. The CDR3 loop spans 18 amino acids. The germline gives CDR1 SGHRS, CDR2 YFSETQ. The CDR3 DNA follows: TGCGCCAGCAGCTCCTTGTCCTTTGGGAGGGGGCAGAACACTGAAGCTTTCTTT. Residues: CASSSLSFGRGQNTEAFF. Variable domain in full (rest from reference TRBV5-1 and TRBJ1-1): KAGVTQTPRYLIKTRGQQVTLSCSPISGHRSVSWYQQTPGQGLQFLFEYFSETQRNKGNFPGRFSGRQFSNSRSEMNVSTLELGDSALYLCASSSLSFGRGQNTEAFFGQGTRLTVV.

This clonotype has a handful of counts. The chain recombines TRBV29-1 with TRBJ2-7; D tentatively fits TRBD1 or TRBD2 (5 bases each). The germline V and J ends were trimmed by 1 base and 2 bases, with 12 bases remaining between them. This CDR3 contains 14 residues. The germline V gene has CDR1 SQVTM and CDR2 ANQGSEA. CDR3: CSVEGRGGPYEQYF. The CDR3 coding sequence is TGCAGCGTTGAAGGCCGTGGGGGTCCCTACGAGCAGTACTTC.